Each of the 14 T cell receptor beta chains below was sequenced from the same sample in a study of early T cells in non-severe SARS-CoV-2 infection. TCRdb re-derived calls from the 5' RACE reads in MiXCR, one entry per CDR3 protein. The sample records about 80,000 distinct CDR3 sequences, 11% to 15% being singletons. Sequenced sample: whole blood. Every receptor here comes from an adult who was a healthcare worker with PCR-confirmed SARS-CoV-2 infection or an uninfected control (not recorded which).

This clonotype was seen a handful of times. This chain links TRBV25-1 with TRBJ2-7, with 8 bases fitting TRBD1. Trimming at V came to 4 bases and at J to 2 bases, leaving 7 bases not matched to a gene. Germline assignment: CDR1 MGHDK and CDR2 SYGVNS. The length of the CDR3 is 15 residues. The chain's CDR3 is CASSAQTGVTYEQYF. CDR3 DNA: TGTGCCAGCAGTGCCCAGACAGGGGTTACCTACGAGCAGTACTTC.

This clonotype was seen a handful of times. This chain links TRBV6-6 with TRBJ1-3, with D possibly matching TRBD1 (5 bases). With 2 bases removed from V and 4 bases from J, the gap between germline ends came to 15 bases. The CDR3 contains 16 residues. Germline V CDR1 and CDR2: MNHNY, SVGAGI (reference sequence). The CDR3 sequence is CASSYQRGLAGNTIYF. DNA of the CDR3: TGTGCCAGCAGTTACCAGAGGGGTCTGGCGGGAAACACCATATATTTT.

The chain joins TRBV5-6 to TRBJ2-1; no clear D. Per germline, CDR1 SGHDT and CDR2 YYEEEE. The CDR3 extends over 14 amino acids. V was cut by 1 base and J by 5 bases, with 10 bases left in between. This chain's CDR3 is CASSLSGLDNEQFF. The CDR3 region has the DNA TGTGCCAGCAGCTTGTCCGGTCTGGACAATGAGCAGTTCTTC.

The chain carries TRBV9 and TRBJ1-6; possible D gene TRBD1, 6 bases. The V and J ends lost 0 bases and 7 bases respectively, with 14 bases between them. The CDR3 sequence is 16 residues long. CDR1 and CDR2 from the germline V gene are SGDLS and YYNGEE. In DNA, the CDR3 is TGTGCCAGCAGCGTAGCCCCGGACAGCCCCAATTCACCCCTCCACTTT. It is translated as CASSVAPDSPNSPLHF.

The chain is built from TRBV7-3 and TRBJ2-7; D is possibly TRBD1 (6 bases). Germline-derived CDR1 and CDR2 are SGHTA and FQGTGA. Trimming removed 5 bases at V and 2 bases at J, with 13 bases between. This CDR3 is 14 amino acids long. As DNA, the CDR3 is TGTGCCAGCAGCACGGACAGTATGGCCTACGAGCAGTACTTC. Translating gives CASSTDSMAYEQYF.

The chain combines TRBV7-6 with TRBJ2-7, with D maybe TRBD2 (5 bases). The V gene's germline CDR1 is SGHVS and CDR2 FNYEAQ. V was cut by 5 bases and J by 3 bases, with 11 bases left in between. The CDR3 sequence is 13 residues long. The CDR3 loop is CASSPTSGYEQYF. The CDR3 DNA follows: TGTGCCAGCAGCCCAACGAGCGGCTACGAGCAGTACTTC.

This clonotype was observed a handful of times. V is TRBV5-1 and J is TRBJ2-7; D is undetermined. Looked up from germline, CDR1 is SGHRS and CDR2 is YFSETQ. The CDR3 has 13 amino acids. V dropped 3 bases and J dropped 7 bases, with 14 bases sitting between them. CDR3 sequence reads: CASSSSGVREQYF. The CDR3 DNA reads TGCGCCAGCAGCTCAAGTGGGGTTCGAGAGCAGTACTTC.

This clonotype appeared a few times. The V and J genes are TRBV6-1 and TRBJ1-2; the match to TRBD1 covers 9 bases. CDR3 size: 15 residues. The germline CDR1 and CDR2 sequences are MNHNS and SASEGT. With V trimmed by 0 bases and J by 5 bases, 4 bases remained unmatched. CDR3 nucleotides: TGTGCCAGCAGTGAAGCCGGGACAGGGATATATGGCTACACCTTC. Translated, it gives CASSEAGTGIYGYTF.

This clonotype was seen a few times. The CDR3 sequence is CASSLMGNRTNYGYTF. CDR3 nucleotides: TGTGCCAGCAGCTTAATGGGGAATCGGACTAACTATGGCTACACCTTC. The chain is built from TRBV13 and TRBJ1-2; D is ambiguous. The length of the CDR3 is 16 residues. Germline assignment: CDR1 PRHDT and CDR2 FYEKMQ (reference sequence). V lost 2 bases, J lost 0 bases, and 13 bases lay in between.

This clonotype came up a few times. V and J are TRBV6-4 and TRBJ2-1; 10 bases are shared with TRBD2. Per germline, CDR1 MRHNA and CDR2 SNTAGT. Losses at the gene ends were 0 bases for V and 6 bases for J; bases not matched to a gene: 5. The CDR3 length is 16 residues. The CDR3 DNA follows: TGTGCCAGCAGTGACTCGCCCAGCGGGGGGGGCAATGAGCAGTTCTTC. It yields the protein CASSDSPSGGGNEQFF.

This clonotype occurred a few times. The V gene is TRBV12-3 or TRBV12-4, the J gene TRBJ2-1, with 7 bases fitting TRBD1. The CDR3 runs 15 residues. V was clipped by 5 bases and J by 1 base; unmatched bases: 5. This CDR3 reads CASSPTGQSYNEQFF. The CDR3 nucleotides are TGTGCCAGCAGTCCGACAGGGCAATCCTACAATGAGCAGTTCTTC.

This clonotype was found a few times. The chain links TRBV11-1 to TRBJ2-4; D gene uncertain. Germline CDR1 is SGHAT and CDR2 is FQDESV (reference sequence). This CDR3 region has 14 residues. With 3 bases removed from V and 8 bases from J, the gap between germline ends came to 14 bases. CDR3 sequence: CASSFTGSPHIQYF. CDR3 DNA: TGTGCCAGCAGCTTTACCGGGTCCCCCCACATTCAGTACTTC.

This clonotype showed up many times. This chain uses TRBV6-5 with TRBJ1-1; D ambiguous. Germline V gene data show CDR1 as MNHEY and CDR2 as SVGAGI. There are 14 residues in the CDR3. V was clipped by 4 bases and J by 0 bases, with 9 bases between them. CDR3 sequence: CASSSRKMNTEAFF. CDR3 bases: TGTGCCAGCAGTTCGCGCAAAATGAACACTGAAGCTTTCTTT.

The chain is built from TRBV9 and TRBJ2-3; either TRBD1 or TRBD2 may fit D (6 bases each). Germline CDR1 is SGDLS and CDR2 is YYNGEE. This CDR3 has 13 amino acids. Trimming pared 7 bases from V and 6 bases from J, leaving 15 bases between. Here the CDR3 reads CASGGGPEDTQYF. DNA for the CDR3: TGTGCCAGCGGAGGGGGGCCGGAGGATACGCAGTATTTT.